This T cell receptor (beta chain) was sequenced during a study of blood T cell repertoires in COVID-19. This table comes from immunoSEQ multiplex PCR, and its TCRdb copy is limited to in-frame clones, with some not included. The sample carries about 430,000 clones, roughly 88% recorded once. The CDR3 totals 17 residues. The trim removed 0 bases at V and 0 bases at J, leaving 5 bases unmatched. Germline loops: CDR1 LGHNA, CDR2 YNFKEQ. The source material was PBMCs or T cells enriched from blood (not recorded which). The rearrangement links TRBV4-2 to TRBJ2-1; 7 nucleotides align to TRBD1. The clonotype was recovered from a woman between 18 and 30 years old who had been exposed to COVID-19. The CDR3 DNA reads TGTGCCAGCAGCCAAGAAGAGGGGGCAAGCTCCTACAATGAGCAGTTCTTC. This translates into CASSQEEGASSYNEQFF.